The next 22 T cell receptor beta chains were all read from a single sample in a study of shared clonotypes between healthy human individuals. Assay used: immunoSEQ multiplex PCR; TCRdb lists only in-frame clones, some missing. The sample lists more than 600,000 clones, about 91% occurring once. CD8 cells regarded as naive lacked CD45RO, were positively chosen for CCR7, and omitted terminally differentiated effector memory CD45RA+ cells. What was sequenced was naive CD8+ T cells sorted from blood. These receptors all stem from a man aged 25 to 40 in good health.

This sequence joins TRBV6-1 and TRBJ2-3; D is uncertain. Germline CDR1 is MNHNS and CDR2 is SASEGT. The CDR3 length is 15 residues. V was pared by 3 bases and J by 4 bases, with 14 bases between. The CDR3 protein is CASSESSVVSDTQYF. CDR3 nucleotides: TGTGCCAGCAGTGAGTCCTCGGTGGTCTCAGATACGCAGTATTTT.

The chain couples TRBV6-5 to TRBJ2-7; 12 bases align to TRBD1. Germline loops: CDR1 MNHEY, CDR2 SVGAGI. The CDR3 loop spans 14 amino acids. Losses at the gene ends were 4 bases for V and 6 bases for J; bases not matched to a gene: 4. The DNA of the CDR3 is TGTGCCAGCAGTTCTGGGACAGGGGGCAGCGAGCAGTACTTC. It yields the protein CASSSGTGGSEQYF.

This clone was recorded once. V is TRBV27 and J is TRBJ2-3; D may be TRBD1 or TRBD2 (9 bases each). This CDR3 comprises 19 residues. Germline V gene data show CDR1 as MNHEY and CDR2 as SMNVEV (reference sequence). With 3 bases removed from V and 6 bases from J, the gap between germline ends came to 28 bases. The DNA for the CDR3 is TGTGCCAGCAGTTTGGGACAGGGTCTGGGACTAGCTTGGCCGGATACGCAGTATTTT. The encoded protein is CASSLGQGLGLAWPDTQYF.

This rearrangement joins TRBV7-6 to TRBJ2-7; D remains ambiguous. V lost 4 bases, J lost 2 bases, and 6 bases lay in between. The CDR3 totals 12 residues. The V gene's germline CDR1 is SGHVS and CDR2 FNYEAQ. Here the CDR3 reads CASSSLTYEQYF. The CDR3 bases are TGTGCCAGCAGCTCCCTCACCTACGAGCAGTACTTC. Full variable domain (rest looked up from reference TRBV7-6 and TRBJ2-7): GAGVSQSPRYKVTKRGQDVALRCDPISGHVSLYWYRQALGQGPEFLTYFNYEAQQDKSGLPNDRFSAERPEGSISTLTIQRTEQRDSAMYRCASSSLTYEQYFGPGTRLTVT.

V gene TRBV7-9 combines with J gene TRBJ2-3, with 9 bases identical to TRBD2. Germline CDR1 and CDR2: SEHNR and FQNEAQ (reference sequence). The CDR3 spans 18 residues. V lost 0 bases and J lost 5; bases outside the gene matches: 12. CDR3 residues: CASSLAGPAGGPGDTQYF. CDR3 bases: TGTGCCAGCAGCTTAGCGGGCCCTGCGGGAGGGCCGGGAGATACGCAGTATTTT.

The chain uses TRBV27 and TRBJ2-7; D may be TRBD2 (5 bases). The V and J ends lost 4 bases and 0 bases respectively, with 10 bases between them. CDR1 and CDR2 from the germline V gene are MNHEY and SMNVEV (reference sequence). The CDR3 is made up of 14 amino acids. Here the CDR3 reads CASSSRVNSYEQYF. The CDR3 nucleotides read TGTGCCAGCAGTTCGCGGGTAAACTCCTACGAGCAGTACTTC.

This clone was seen a few times. The V gene is TRBV7-8, the J gene TRBJ2-7; D is ambiguous. The CDR3 length is 13 residues. Germline V gene sequence: CDR1 SGHVS, CDR2 FQNEAQ. Trimming removed 0 bases at V and 5 bases at J, with 8 bases between. CDR3 amino acids: CASSLATVHEQYF. The CDR3 nucleotides are TGTGCCAGCAGCTTAGCGACGGTCCACGAGCAGTACTTC.

The rearrangement joins TRBV7-2 to TRBJ2-2, with TRBD2 matching over 12 bases. With V trimmed by 2 bases and J by 4 bases, 2 bases remained unmatched. The CDR3 has 16 residues. Germline V CDR1 and CDR2: SGHTA, FQGNSA. The CDR3 DNA follows: TGTGCCAGCAGCTTACGACTAGCGGGGGCCACCGGGGAGCTGTTTTTT. Translating gives CASSLRLAGATGELFF. The complete variable domain, with remaining parts taken from reference TRBV7-2 and TRBJ2-2, reads GAGVSQSPSNKVTEKGKDVELRCDPISGHTALYWYRQSLGQGLEFLIYFQGNSAPDKSGLPSDRFSAERTGGSVSTLTIQRTQQEDSAVYLCASSLRLAGATGELFFGEGSRLTVL.

CDR3 bases: TGTGCCAGCAGTCCTGGACTAGCGGGAGAGCAAGAGACCCAGTACTTC. It is translated as CASSPGLAGEQETQYF. The V gene is TRBV11-2, the J gene TRBJ2-5; 13 bases match TRBD2. Germline V CDR1 and CDR2: SGHAT, FQNNGV. With V trimmed by 6 bases and J by 2 bases, 6 bases remained unmatched. The CDR3 is 16 amino acids.

The chain carries TRBV5-1 and TRBJ2-5; unclear D gene. CDR3 size: 15 residues. CDR1 and CDR2 from the germline V gene are SGHRS and YFSETQ. V shed 0 bases and J shed 0 bases, with 9 bases lying between them. The CDR3 region is CASSLDLGNQETQYF. CDR3 nucleotide sequence: TGCGCCAGCAGCTTGGATCTGGGTAACCAAGAGACCCAGTACTTC.

A single count supports this clone. The rearrangement links TRBV19 to TRBJ2-2; 10 bases fit TRBD1. V trimming: 10 bases; J trimming: 6 bases; junction bases outside the gene matches: 2. The CDR3 totals 12 residues. CDR1 is LNHDA and CDR2 is SQIVND in the germline V gene (reference sequence). CDR3 coding DNA: TGTGCCACCGGGACAGGGGCCGGGGAGCTGTTTTTT. Its translation is CATGTGAGELFF.

This chain's CDR3 is CASSQVNGGYNEQFF. CDR3 in DNA: TGCGCCAGCAGCCAAGTTAATGGGGGCTACAATGAGCAGTTCTTC. This chain uses TRBV4-3 with TRBJ2-1, with D perhaps matching TRBD1 or TRBD2 (5 bases each). Trimming cost V 1 base and J 3 bases, with 10 bases left between them. The CDR3 covers 15 residues. Germline V lookup: CDR1 LGHNA, CDR2 YSLEER.

V and J are TRBV2 and TRBJ2-1; possible D gene TRBD1, 6 bases. CDR1 is SNHLY, CDR2 FYNNEI, per germline. Trimming took off 5 bases at V and 2 bases at J, with 10 bases between the two ends. The CDR3 has 14 amino acids. The CDR3 coding sequence is TGTGCCAGCAGTCCAGGGGTTGCCTACAATGAGCAGTTCTTC. Translation: CASSPGVAYNEQFF.

The chain couples TRBV28 to TRBJ2-2; 12 bases line up with TRBD2. The V gene end was trimmed by 7 bases and the J gene end by 5 bases; junction bases not matched to a gene: 2. There are 14 residues in the CDR3. Germline CDR1 MDHEN, CDR2 SYDVKM. This chain's CDR3 is CASTLAGGTGELFF. CDR3 in DNA: TGTGCCAGCACCCTAGCGGGAGGGACCGGGGAGCTGTTTTTT.

The chain joins TRBV2 to TRBJ2-1; D gene unclear. V was trimmed by 9 bases and J by 0 bases, leaving 9 bases between them. The CDR3 has 13 residues. The V gene's germline CDR1 is SNHLY and CDR2 FYNNEI. The CDR3 nucleotides read TGTGCCAGTATGGGCAGCTCCTACAATGAGCAGTTCTTC. Protein sequence: CASMGSSYNEQFF.

V and J are TRBV4-2 and TRBJ2-1, with TRBD2 matching 9 bases. CDR1 LGHNA and CDR2 YNFKEQ come from the germline V gene. This CDR3 is 20 amino acids long. The J segment lost 3 bases and the V segment lost 0 bases, leaving 15 bases of the junction unmatched. CDR3 region: CASSQDWGLAHRGDYNEQFF. The CDR3 region has the DNA TGTGCCAGCAGCCAAGATTGGGGACTAGCACATAGAGGGGACTACAATGAGCAGTTCTTC.

This sequence joins TRBV2 and TRBJ1-2; D not resolved. This CDR3 contains 15 residues. Germline-derived CDR1 and CDR2 are SNHLY and FYNNEI. Trimming removed 8 bases at V and 0 bases at J, with 16 bases between. CDR3 DNA sequence: TGTGCCAGCTGGCAGCCCGGATCTACTAACTATGGCTACACCTTC. Translation gives CASWQPGSTNYGYTF.

The chain is built from TRBV4-3 and TRBJ2-7; D is possibly TRBD1 or TRBD2 (6 bases each). The ends were cut back, 0 bases at V and 3 bases at J, with 12 bases in the middle. Germline-derived CDR1 and CDR2 are LGHNA and YSLEER. The CDR3 extends over 15 amino acids. CDR3 protein: CASSQETGTLYEQYF. Here the CDR3 DNA reads TGCGCCAGCAGCCAAGAAACAGGGACTCTCTACGAGCAGTACTTC.

V usage is TRBV7-8 and J usage is TRBJ1-1; TRBD1 is a possible D gene (6 bases). Germline values: CDR1 SGHVS, CDR2 FQNEAQ. This CDR3 has 12 residues. V lost 2 bases and J 8 bases, leaving 9 bases between the germline ends. The CDR3 sequence is CASSLSGTEAFF. CDR3 bases: TGTGCCAGCAGCTTATCCGGGACAGAAGCTTTCTTT.

The rearrangement links TRBV27 to TRBJ2-5; a weak D match, TRBD2 (6 bases). Trimming removed 1 base from V and 5 bases from J, with 14 bases in between. CDR3 size: 15 residues. CDR1 is MNHEY and CDR2 is SMNVEV in the germline V gene (reference sequence). The CDR3 DNA is TGTGCCAGCAGTTTATGGGGACTTACCGGGGAGACCCAGTACTTC. The encoded protein is CASSLWGLTGETQYF.

The J gene is TRBJ2-7, the V gene TRBV7-9, with 10 bases fitting TRBD2. Looked up from germline, CDR1 is SEHNR and CDR2 is FQNEAQ (reference sequence). The CDR3 contains 15 residues. V dropped 0 bases and J dropped 3; count of bases not matched to a gene: 2. The CDR3 spells CASSLALAGNYEQYF. The CDR3 DNA is TGTGCCAGCAGCTTAGCACTAGCGGGGAACTACGAGCAGTACTTC.

The chain combines TRBV9 with TRBJ2-2; a weak D match, TRBD2 (6 bases). The ends were cut back, 4 bases at V and 2 bases at J, with 15 bases in the middle. The CDR3 extends over 16 amino acids. The germline CDR1 and CDR2 sequences are SGDLS and YYNGEE. The CDR3 is CASSPRGGANTGELFF. CDR3 nucleotide sequence: TGTGCCAGCAGCCCCCGCGGAGGGGCTAACACCGGGGAGCTGTTTTTT.